Detailed here is one TCR beta chain. The record originates from a study of T cell changes during pregnancy in multiple sclerosis. The V gene's germline CDR1 is GTSNPN and CDR2 SVGIG (reference sequence). V dropped 2 bases and J dropped 5; count of bases not matched to a gene: 5. There are 14 residues in the CDR3. The data were produced by immunoSEQ multiplex PCR, yet TCRdb's version contains in-frame clones alone and is incomplete. The repertoire holds about 100,000 clones, with just under 95% as singletons. The chain carries TRBV30 and TRBJ2-7; 11 bases agree with TRBD1. The sequencing used peripheral blood, collected in the third trimester of pregnancy. The sequence derives from a female donor in good health, enrolled as a control in a pregnancy study. DNA for the CDR3: TGTGCCTGGAGTAACGGACAGGGGGCCCACGAGCAGTACTTC. It yields the protein CAWSNGQGAHEQYF.